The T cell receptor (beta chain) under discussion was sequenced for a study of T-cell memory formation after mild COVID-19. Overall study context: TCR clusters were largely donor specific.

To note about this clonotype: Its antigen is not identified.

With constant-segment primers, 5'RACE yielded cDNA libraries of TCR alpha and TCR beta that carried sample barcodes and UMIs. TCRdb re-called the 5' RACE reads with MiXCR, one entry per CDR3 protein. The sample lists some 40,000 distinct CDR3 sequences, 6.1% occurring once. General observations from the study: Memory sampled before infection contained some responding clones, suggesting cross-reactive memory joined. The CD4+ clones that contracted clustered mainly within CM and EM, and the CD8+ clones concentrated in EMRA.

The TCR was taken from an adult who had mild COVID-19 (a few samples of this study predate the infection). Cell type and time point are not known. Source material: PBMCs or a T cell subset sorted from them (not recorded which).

CDR3 in DNA: TGTGCCAGCAGCTGGGCCCTCACCGGGGAGCTGTTTTTT. Translation gives CASSWALTGELFF. The chain combines TRBV7-6 with TRBJ2-2; no reliable D call. V lost 4 bases and J 4 bases, leaving 7 bases between the germline ends. The CDR3 spans 13 residues. CDR1 SGHVS and CDR2 FNYEAQ come from the germline V gene. The full variable domain, rest sourced from reference TRBV7-6 and TRBJ2-2, is GAGVSQSPRYKVTKRGQDVALRCDPISGHVSLYWYRQALGQGPEFLTYFNYEAQQDKSGLPNDRFSAERPEGSISTLTIQRTEQRDSAMYRCASSWALTGELFFGEGSRLTVL.